The present T cell receptor (beta chain) was sequenced within a study of T cell responses to AZD1222 COVID-19 vaccine (dated by TCRdb to the early 2020s). For the study in its entirety: AZD1222 recipients with second doses at about 4 weeks or about 12 weeks were pooled, because spike-specific TCR depth and breadth did not differ between schedules. TCR sequencing was performed for fewer than 250 trial participants, of whom about 210 were given two doses of AZD1222 and around 25 were given two doses of MenACWY control vaccine. Enrollment into the trials was organized by age into subgroups of 18-55, 56-69 and 70-plus years, and those subgroups contained roughly 150, 30 and 60 TCR-sequenced participants, respectively.

On this clone: It has no known antigen specificity. It has no much larger one-base neighbor in the sample; base qualities were not kept.

Broader findings and caveats from the paper: Nearly half of unique spike-specific TCRs reportedly recognized epitopes outside regions mutated in the B.1.351 and B.1.1.7 variants. Participants were mostly white British, with more females than males. The authors suggested clonal diversity may have been underestimated. No day 14 peak-response samples were available, so repertoires were characterized only after the peak T cell response. Spike-specific TCR breadth and depth rose significantly after two AZD1222 doses compared with day 0 and with MenACWY recipients. In the small 56-69-year group, the increase in depth fell short of significance, most likely because of low power. Conclusions about previously exposed vaccinees are limited, since just a handful of AZD1222 recipients were seropositive for SARS-CoV-2 at baseline. The whole spike protein was spanned by vaccine-associated CD4 TCRs, and dominant responses were seen in regions 160-218 and 743-854.

Per the germline V gene, SGHRS is the CDR1 and YFSETQ is the CDR2. V and J are truncated by 4 bases and 0 bases respectively, leaving an intervening sequence of 11 bases. The CDR3 starts with the cysteine, ends with the phenylalanine, and has 15 residues. The DNA shown is the 45-base CDR3, in frame from base 1. The CDR3 regions of human TCRbeta chains were analyzed by immunosequencing. The paper's data handling went like this. TCRs in the repertoires were compared against a reference library of SARS-CoV-2-specific TCRs that had been generated with the MIRA antigen-specificity platform. Breadth meant the fraction of unique TCRs that were SARS-CoV-2-associated, whereas depth meant the fraction of total T cells that were SARS-CoV-2-associated. Using the MIRA data, each spike-specific TCR was mapped to the spike region that the TCR reacts to and placed in a CD4 or CD8 class. Log10-transformed breadth and depth values were compared by one-way ANOVA with Sidak's multiple comparisons tests. TCRdb obtained this table from immuneACCESS and retained in-frame rearrangements with V and J assigned. These tables miss some clones; where compared with another copy, unresolved V genes account for less than half of the shortfall, and the remainder is unexplained. V and J calls and clone size are as listed in that table; D and trimming were resolved from the DNA. The sample table records around 140,000 clones; 90% of these occur just once. The ten largest make up 1.6% of the sample.

The sample's time point label, in plain terms: baseline before first vaccination. Vaccinee samples were obtained from the UK trials COV001 and COV002, which included a single-blind randomized controlled phase 2/3 trial of AZD1222 (ChAdOx1 nCoV-19) in healthy adults. For TCRbeta chain sequencing, PBMC samples from trial participants were taken at day 0 and at day 28 after the second dose. The sample here was peripheral blood, taken on day 0 of AZD1222 vaccination. The receptor was isolated from an adult in good health. Recombination connected TRBV5-1 to TRBJ2-1; the D gene is unclear. CDR3 sequence: CASSPTVRSYNEQFF. The nucleotide sequence reads as follows: TGCGCCAGCAGCCCTACGGTCCGCTCCTACAATGAGCAGTTCTTC.